This T cell receptor beta chain is drawn from a study of PD-1 blockade in classical Hodgkin lymphoma. The germline gives CDR1 KGHSH, CDR2 LQKENI. The V end was cut by 0 bases, the J end by 2 bases, with 17 bases between. The CDR3 covers 17 residues. The time point: cycle 4 day 1 (C4D1), after 5 to 7 weeks of nivolumab. All patients relapsed after autologous stem cell transplantation, and brentuximab vedotin exposure varied. After thawing, PBMCs were subjected to magnetic negative selection to isolate CD8+ T cells. This clone showed up just once. TCRdb's table, derived via immunoSEQ multiplex PCR, lists solely in-frame clones and lacks some. The table records fewer than 15,000 clones, about nine tenths of them present only once.

The gene calls are TRBV18 and TRBJ2-7; D gene ambiguous. This clonotype originated in a human donor with classical Hodgkin lymphoma. The sample consisted of CD8+ T cells from blood, taken before the fourth cycle of nivolumab. CDR3: CASSPPGISDQTYEQYF. DNA of the CDR3: TGTGCCAGCTCACCACCGGGAATTTCCGACCAGACCTACGAGCAGTACTTC.